This TCR beta chain was recorded in a study of shared clonotypes between healthy human individuals. As for the study in general: Researchers assigned three CD4 naive, three CD4 memory, two CD8 naive and one CD8 memory plate to each donor.

Produced via immunoSEQ multiplex PCR; TCRdb's table is partial and in-frame only. The sample has fewer than 2.5 million clones; roughly 93% are singletons. General observations from the study: Estimated richness values were generally larger in naive subsets than in memory subsets. A few donors shared approximately 5% of their naive CD4 clonotypes.

CDR3 length equals 13 residues. Germline V gene data show CDR1 as MNHNY and CDR2 as SVGAGI (reference sequence). V lost 4 bases and J 7 bases, leaving 11 bases between the germline ends. This clone appeared a few times. What it binds is unknown. Naive CD4+ cells were CD45RA-selected; the remaining cells were memory. Source material: naive CD4+ T cells from PBMCs. As for subset: CD45RA+ positively selected. The sequence was obtained from a man younger than 35 in good health. Some clones in this sample may be carry-over from other donors' samples. V usage is TRBV6-6 and J usage is TRBJ1-5; D possibly corresponds to TRBD1 (6 bases). Here the CDR3 reads CASSFGGHQPQHF. The CDR3 DNA sequence: TGTGCCAGCAGTTTTGGGGGACACCAGCCCCAGCATTTT.